The following is a TCR beta chain sequence with its context. Its antigen is not identified. Trimming removed 6 bases from V and 4 bases from J; junction bases left unmatched: 8. CDR3 length: 14 residues. The germline V gene encodes CDR1 MNHEY and CDR2 SVGEGT. The use of a sample-barcoded 5' primer and a J-beta primer mix characterized a second PCR of roughly 6 to 12 cycles. Each cDNA molecule received a tag from a template-switch adaptor that had 12 random nucleotides. MiXCR was run by TCRdb on the 5' RACE reads, yielding one entry per CDR3 protein. The table has 600,000 to 800,000 distinct CDR3 sequences, 21% seen once. This entry comes from a study of blood T cells in healthy people across ages. Points from the study as a whole: Possibly confounding the expanded clonotype changes was the fact that donor CMV status was unknown. Diversity was higher, and naive CD4+ cells more numerous, in long-lived donors than in aged donors.

Healthy Caucasian individuals from Russia aged about 6 to 100 served as donors. The clonotype was recovered from a man in his sixties or seventies in good health. The chain recombines TRBV6-2 or TRBV6-3 with TRBJ1-2, with 7 nucleotides matching TRBD1. The sample taken for sequencing was blood. The CDR3 DNA reads as TGTGCCAGCAGACCTTCGACAGGGAGCTATGGCTACACCTTC. Translated: CASRPSTGSYGYTF.